A selection of T cell receptor beta chains follows, all from one sample in a study of OX40 agonist ivuxolimab in advanced cancers. Produced via immunoSEQ multiplex PCR; TCRdb's table is partial and in-frame only. This sample carries tens of thousands of clones, around 89% of them seen once, and the ten largest clones take around 4.1%. The source was CD4+ or CD8+ T cells sorted from blood, collected in a trial of the OX40 agonist ivuxolimab. Receptors originate from an adult with an advanced solid tumor such as melanoma, head and neck, liver or kidney cancer. The CDR3 runs from the conserved cysteine through the conserved F or W. A D gene is named only where the DNA matches it firmly. Part of the rows lack a size; the others show once, few, many or a class for expanded clones.

TRBV11-3	NA	NA	TRBJ2-4	CASSLEQQNIQYF	TGTGCCAGCAGCTTAGAACAGCAAAACATTCAGTACTTC
TRBV7-2	NA	NA	TRBJ1-6	CASSLVGGAGSTSPLHF	TGTGCCAGCAGCTTAGTCGGCGGGGCAGGATCGACTTCACCCCTCCACTTT
TRBV6-1	NA	NA	TRBJ1-2	CASSDRGGAGYTF	TGTGCCAGCAGTGATCGGGGGGGCGCGGGCTACACCTTC
TRBV5-1	NA	NA	TRBJ2-1	CASSLSTAQNNEQFF	TGCGCCAGCAGCTTGTCAACAGCCCAAAACAATGAGCAGTTCTTC
TRBV7-9	NA	NA	TRBJ1-1	CASSPQGINTEAFF	TGTGCCAGCAGCCCCCAGGGGATTAACACTGAAGCTTTCTTT
TRBV28	NA	NA	TRBJ1-1	CASSPGTLMNTEAFF	TGTGCCAGCAGTCCCGGGACACTGATGAACACTGAAGCTTTCTTT
TRBV6-4	NA	NA	TRBJ2-7	CASSRTNSYEQYF	TGTGCCAGCAGTAGGACAAACTCCTACGAGCAGTACTTC
TRBV27	TRBD1	NA	TRBJ1-2	CASSSGQGARDYGYTF	TGTGCCAGCAGTTCGGGACAGGGGGCGAGGGACTATGGCTACACCTTC
TRBV7-3	NA	few	TRBJ2-7	CASSRMPEGEQYF	TGTGCCAGCAGCCGCATGCCTGAGGGCGAGCAGTACTTC
TRBV19	TRBD2	NA	TRBJ2-7	CASSIPSGRTYEQYF	TGTGCCAGTAGTATACCTAGCGGGCGTACCTACGAGCAGTACTTC
TRBV2	NA	NA	TRBJ2-2	CASSDRTDSGELFF	TGTGCCAGCAGTGATAGAACGGACAGCGGGGAGCTGTTTTTT
TRBV10-3	TRBD2	NA	TRBJ2-1	CAISQFSGRPYNEQFF	TGTGCCATCAGTCAATTTAGCGGGAGGCCCTACAATGAGCAGTTCTTC
TRBV5-1	NA	NA	TRBJ2-2	CASTTFRRDTGELFF	TGCGCCAGTACGACGTTTCGCAGGGACACCGGGGAGCTGTTTTTT
TRBV7-2	TRBD1	NA	TRBJ1-3	CASSSQGGSGNTIYF	TGTGCCAGCAGCTCCCAGGGGGGCTCTGGAAACACCATATATTTT
TRBV5-1	TRBD2	NA	TRBJ2-1	CASSAGLAGEQFF	TGCGCCAGCAGCGCGGGACTAGCGGGCGAGCAGTTCTTC
TRBV27	TRBD1	NA	TRBJ2-7	CASRRTGELNEQYF	TGTGCCAGCCGAAGGACAGGGGAATTAAACGAGCAGTACTTC
TRBV19	NA	NA	TRBJ2-7	CASSTRLARSSYEQYF	TGTGCCAGTAGTACTCGGCTAGCGCGGAGCTCCTACGAGCAGTACTTC
TRBV28	NA	NA	TRBJ2-1	CASSLWTGYYNEQFF	TGTGCCAGCAGTTTATGGACAGGATACTACAATGAGCAGTTCTTC
TRBV5-4	TRBD1	NA	TRBJ1-2	CASSFPGQGAEGYTF	TGTGCCAGCAGCTTCCCGGGACAGGGGGCGGAGGGCTACACCTTC
TRBV2	NA	NA	TRBJ1-1	CASSEGTDRTEAFF	TGTGCCAGCAGTGAGGGCACGGATCGGACTGAAGCTTTCTTT
TRBV5-4	TRBD1	NA	TRBJ2-5	CASSFRGRETQYF	TGTGCCAGCAGCTTCAGGGGGCGAGAGACCCAGTACTTC